These 28 T cell receptor beta chains were all obtained from the same sample, sequenced in a study of cytomegalovirus exposure and HLA in healthy donors. The PCR had 60 Vbeta and 13 Jbeta primers. This table comes from immunoSEQ multiplex PCR, and its TCRdb copy is limited to in-frame clones, with some not included. Here the sample table reports approximately 45,000 clones. Specimen: PBMCs. The receptors come from a woman aged 40 to 50 in good health and CMV-seronegative.

This sequence joins TRBV5-1 and TRBJ2-3, with 9 bases lining up with TRBD2. V dropped 4 bases and J dropped 3; count of bases not matched to a gene: 9. This CDR3 spans 16 amino acids. Germline CDR1 and CDR2: SGHRS and YFSETQ. CDR3 loop: CASSLPLLAGTDTQYF. Written as DNA, the CDR3 is TGCGCCAGCAGCCTCCCCCTCCTAGCGGGGACAGATACGCAGTATTTT.

The chain is built from TRBV5-6 and TRBJ2-7; TRBD2 aligns across 8 bases. Germline CDR1 is SGHDT and CDR2 is YYEEEE. V lost 5 bases, J lost 3 bases, and 22 bases stayed unmatched. This CDR3 is 19 amino acids long. CDR3 DNA: TGTGCCAGCAGACCCCGGGGGGGTGAAGCGGGGGCCATCCTCTACGAGCAGTACTTC. Its protein product is CASRPRGGEAGAILYEQYF.

V is TRBV19 and J is TRBJ2-7; D ambiguous. V dropped 4 bases and J dropped 2 bases, with 9 bases sitting between them. The CDR3 runs to 13 residues. The germline V gene has CDR1 LNHDA and CDR2 SQIVND (reference sequence). In nucleotides, the CDR3 is TGTGCCAGTAGTACCGACTGGGCCTACGAGCAGTACTTC. Its translation: CASSTDWAYEQYF.

This chain uses TRBV4-3 with TRBJ2-3; 12 bases map to TRBD2. Germline V lookup: CDR1 LGHNA, CDR2 YSLEER. V gave up 3 bases and J gave up 8 bases; unmatched junction bases: 12. This CDR3 is 17 amino acids long. The chain's CDR3 is CASSQTLAGGHKGTQYF. DNA for the CDR3: TGCGCCAGCAGCCAGACACTAGCGGGGGGACACAAGGGTACGCAGTATTTT.

V and J are TRBV30 and TRBJ1-5, with D hard to call. V gave up 4 bases and J gave up 0 bases, with 7 bases separating them. The CDR3 sequence is 13 residues long. Germline V gene sequence: CDR1 GTSNPN, CDR2 SVGIG (reference sequence). The CDR3 sequence is CAWTTNSNQPQHF. In DNA, the CDR3 is TGTGCCTGGACTACGAATAGCAATCAGCCCCAGCATTTT.

The chain is built from TRBV30 and TRBJ2-3; 9 bases fit TRBD2. Losses at the gene ends were 2 bases for V and 3 bases for J; bases not matched to a gene: 9. CDR1 GTSNPN and CDR2 SVGIG come from the germline V gene (reference sequence). CDR3 length: 16 amino acids. The CDR3 region has the DNA TGTGCCTGGAGTAGGACGCGGGAGGGCCAGACAGATACGCAGTATTTT. It specifies CAWSRTREGQTDTQYF.

The chain employs TRBV27 and TRBJ1-2, with TRBD1 matching 8 bases. V gave up 5 bases and J gave up 1 base; unmatched junction bases: 3. Germline loops: CDR1 MNHEY, CDR2 SMNVEV (reference sequence). The CDR3 is 14 amino acids. The CDR3 loop reads CASSTTGVNYGYTF. CDR3 in DNA: TGTGCCAGCAGTACGACAGGGGTTAACTATGGCTACACCTTC.

This chain links TRBV29-1 with TRBJ1-1, with D possibly TRBD1 on 5 matching bases. V dropped 0 bases and J dropped 10 bases, with 15 bases sitting between them. This CDR3 contains 13 residues. Germline V gene lookup returns CDR1 SQVTM and CDR2 ANQGSEA. CDR3 sequence reads: CSVEDNRQFGAFF. The CDR3 DNA is TGCAGCGTTGAAGACAATCGACAGTTCGGAGCTTTCTTT.

This chain uses TRBV7-8 with TRBJ2-7, with 9 positions matching TRBD1. This CDR3 has 15 residues. Germline V gene sequence: CDR1 SGHVS, CDR2 FQNEAQ. After removal of 5 bases from V and 2 bases from J, the junction contained 7 bases not matched to a gene. DNA for the CDR3: TGTGCCAGCAGCCCTCGGGACAGGGAAGCCTACGAGCAGTACTTC. Translation gives CASSPRDREAYEQYF.

The genes are TRBV29-1 and TRBJ2-1; 10 bases match TRBD2. V trimming: 7 bases; J trimming: 9 bases; junction bases outside the gene matches: 6. Germline loops: CDR1 SQVTM, CDR2 ANQGSEA. This CDR3 contains 12 residues. For the CDR3, the DNA is TGCAGCGGGTCTAGCGGGAGTCTTGAGCAGTTCTTC. The encoded protein is CSGSSGSLEQFF.

The chain combines TRBV7-2 with TRBJ2-5, with 9 bases aligning to TRBD2. The length of the CDR3 is 16 residues. Germline V CDR1 and CDR2: SGHTA, FQGNSA. With 4 bases clipped from V and 4 bases from J, the junction kept 10 bases outside the gene matches. In nucleotides, the CDR3 is TGTGCCAGCAGCTCCCAACCCCTAGCGGGGCTAGAGACCCAGTACTTC. Translating it yields CASSSQPLAGLETQYF.

Comment on this clone: Other nucleotide sequences from this sample produce the same CDR3. The chain employs TRBV29-1 and TRBJ1-1, with D possibly matching TRBD1 (5 bases). The ends were cut back, 4 bases at V and 4 bases at J, with 10 bases in the middle. Per the germline V gene, CDR1 is SQVTM and CDR2 is ANQGSEA. The CDR3 consists of 12 residues. The CDR3 sequence is CSVGIGATEAFF. For the CDR3, the DNA is TGCAGCGTTGGAATAGGGGCCACTGAAGCTTTCTTT.

The rearrangement joins TRBV4-3 to TRBJ2-3, with D possibly TRBD1 on 6 matching bases. The CDR3 length is 15 residues. The ends were cut back, 0 bases at V and 5 bases at J, with 12 bases in the middle. Looked up from germline, CDR1 is LGHNA and CDR2 is YSLEER. The CDR3 is CASSQDRTEGDTQYF. For the CDR3, the DNA is TGCGCCAGCAGCCAAGATCGGACAGAGGGAGATACGCAGTATTTT.

This rearrangement joins TRBV28 to TRBJ1-4; D gene unclear. The CDR3 extends over 12 amino acids. Germline-derived CDR1 and CDR2 are MDHEN and SYDVKM. Between the trimmed V and J ends, which lost 6 bases and 7 bases, there was a span of 9 bases. The CDR3 reads CASRLGIEKLFF. The CDR3 nucleotides read TGTGCCAGCAGGTTAGGCATTGAAAAACTGTTTTTT.

The chain carries TRBV6-1 and TRBJ2-7; D ambiguous. Germline CDR1 and CDR2: MNHNS and SASEGT. The V gene lost 2 bases and the J gene lost 4 bases, with 9 bases spanning the gap. This CDR3 has 13 residues. CDR3 bases: TGTGCCAGCAGTGAAACCCAGAAGTACGAGCAGTACTTC. As protein: CASSETQKYEQYF.

The genes are TRBV5-1 and TRBJ2-7; 8 bases map to TRBD2. The CDR3 consists of 17 residues. V gave up 4 bases and J gave up 2 bases; unmatched junction bases: 14. Germline V gives CDR1 SGHRS, CDR2 YFSETQ. The CDR3 spells CASSEWGGRAGAYEQYF. CDR3 DNA sequence: TGCGCCAGCAGCGAATGGGGTGGTAGAGCGGGAGCCTACGAGCAGTACTTC.

The J gene is TRBJ2-1, the V gene TRBV13, with a possible D match to TRBD2 (6 bases). Germline CDR1 and CDR2: PRHDT and FYEKMQ (reference sequence). This CDR3 is 15 amino acids long. V lost 3 bases to trimming and J lost 2 bases, with 11 bases between them. The CDR3 DNA follows: TGTGCCAGCAGCTTCGGGGGTCTAACCTACAATGAGCAGTTCTTC. Translated, it gives CASSFGGLTYNEQFF.

V is TRBV6-6 and J is TRBJ1-1; 9 bases are shared with TRBD1. Germline V gene data show CDR1 as MNHNY and CDR2 as SVGAGI (reference sequence). The CDR3 consists of 14 residues. J was trimmed by 5 bases and V by 7 bases; bases with no gene match: 8. In DNA form, the CDR3 reads TGTGCCAGCACCCCGACAGGGGGTGGGACTGAAGCTTTCTTT. Its protein product is CASTPTGGGTEAFF.

This chain connects TRBV30 to TRBJ2-1; 11 bases match TRBD2. Germline V gives CDR1 GTSNPN, CDR2 SVGIG (reference sequence). V shed 2 bases, J shed 6 bases, and the junction held 6 bases outside the gene matches. The CDR3 covers 15 residues. CDR3 loop: CAWSLWTSGFNEQFF. CDR3 nucleotides: TGTGCCTGGAGTCTGTGGACTAGCGGGTTCAATGAGCAGTTCTTC. The whole variable domain, filled in from reference TRBV30 and TRBJ2-1, reads SQTIHQWPATLVQPVGSPLSLECTVEGTSNPNLYWYRQAAGRGLQLLFYSVGIGQISSEVPQNLSASRPQDRQFILSSKKLLLSDSGFYLCAWSLWTSGFNEQFFGPGTRLTVL.

The V and J genes are TRBV10-3 and TRBJ1-1; tentatively, D is TRBD1 (5 bases). Between the trimmed V and J ends, which lost 3 bases and 1 base, there was a span of 12 bases. Germline loops: CDR1 ENHRY, CDR2 SYGVKD. The CDR3 is made up of 15 amino acids. CDR3 protein: CAISERKTGNTEAFF. DNA for the CDR3: TGTGCCATCAGTGAACGGAAAACAGGGAACACTGAAGCTTTCTTT.

The chain uses TRBV5-1 and TRBJ2-7, with 10 positions matching TRBD1. The V segment lost 4 bases and the J segment 5 bases; nucleotides outside the gene matches: 9. This CDR3 region has 15 residues. Germline CDR1 SGHRS, CDR2 YFSETQ. CDR3 nucleotide sequence: TGCGCCAGCAGCGCCTCCGGGACAGGGGCCCACGAGCAGTACTTC. It is translated as CASSASGTGAHEQYF.

V is TRBV5-1 and J is TRBJ2-7, with 10 nucleotides matching TRBD1. Germline CDR1 and CDR2: SGHRS and YFSETQ. The CDR3 covers 14 residues. V dropped 4 bases and J dropped 5; count of bases not matched to a gene: 6. The CDR3 coding sequence is TGCGCCAGCAGCCACGGGACAGGGGAGGACGAGCAGTACTTC. Residues: CASSHGTGEDEQYF.

The CDR3 sequence: CASSSSGTTPYEQYF. DNA for the CDR3: TGTGCCAGCAGTTCCTCCGGGACAACCCCCTACGAGCAGTACTTC. The J gene is TRBJ2-7, the V gene TRBV28, with a tentative D call TRBD1 (6 bases). Germline V gene sequence: CDR1 MDHEN, CDR2 SYDVKM. The length of the CDR3 is 15 residues. Deletions cut 4 bases from V and 2 bases from J, with 15 bases between.

This chain connects TRBV6-6 to TRBJ2-2; D is unresolved. The CDR3 length is 11 residues. V was clipped by 8 bases and J by 4 bases, with 5 bases between them. Germline V CDR1 and CDR2: MNHNY, SVGAGI (reference sequence). The CDR3 reads CASSSTGELFF. The DNA for the CDR3 is TGTGCCAGCTCGAGCACCGGGGAGCTGTTTTTT.

The chain employs TRBV4-2 and TRBJ2-4; unclear D gene. CDR1 LGHNA and CDR2 YNFKEQ come from the germline V gene. With 0 bases removed from V and 8 bases from J, the gap between germline ends came to 8 bases. CDR3 length equals 13 residues. CDR3 sequence reads: CASSQDPRDIQYF. CDR3 in DNA: TGTGCCAGCAGCCAAGATCCCCGAGACATTCAGTACTTC.

J is TRBJ2-7 and V is TRBV7-6; the match to TRBD1 covers 7 bases. V lost 6 bases to trimming and J lost 5 bases; unmatched junction nucleotides: 7. This CDR3 is built from 13 residues. CDR1 is SGHVS, CDR2 FNYEAQ, per germline. Here the CDR3 reads CASSYDRDHEQYF. In DNA form, the CDR3 reads TGTGCCAGCAGTTACGACAGGGACCACGAGCAGTACTTC.

About this clone: The junction and the germline gene differ at one end; a read error may be behind it. Written as DNA, the CDR3 is TGTGCCAGCAGTCTCGGGGGTGGTGGAAACAACATATATTTT. Translating gives CASSLGGGGNNIYF. V gene TRBV6-5 combines with J gene TRBJ1-3; tentatively, D is TRBD1 (5 bases). From germline, CDR1 is MNHEY and CDR2 SVGAGI. This CDR3 has 14 amino acids.

V is TRBV19 and J is TRBJ2-4; TRBD1 agrees at 9 bases. The CDR3 is 19 amino acids. The germline gives CDR1 LNHDA, CDR2 SQIVND (reference sequence). V lost 6 bases and J lost 0; bases outside the gene matches: 15. The CDR3 loop reads CASSDTGQGYFLAKNIQYF. CDR3 nucleotide sequence: TGTGCCAGTAGCGACACGGGACAGGGCTATTTTCTAGCCAAAAACATTCAGTACTTC.